This T cell receptor beta chain was sequenced for a study of cytomegalovirus exposure and HLA in healthy donors. Across the study: The approximately 120 validation repertoires and the approximately 630 first-cohort repertoires shared a platform, a later analysis reported.

Comment on this clone: Its antigen is not identified.

Study results and caveats: In the 120 or so validation repertoires, approximately 93% of cluster scores exceeded 0, per a later analysis. Listed as cytomegalovirus-associated were roughly 180 TCR beta chains.

Produced via immunoSEQ multiplex PCR; TCRdb's table is partial and in-frame only. The sample holds fewer than 200,000 clones, around 85% seen once. The germline V gene has CDR1 MDHEN and CDR2 SYDVKM. Trimming removed 5 bases from V and 6 bases from J; junction bases left unmatched: 13. The CDR3 totals 15 residues. The sample taken for sequencing was PBMCs. The source is a man younger than 35 in good health and CMV-seropositive. V gene TRBV28 combines with J gene TRBJ2-7; 7 nucleotides line up with TRBD2. The CDR3 is CASSPARAGAGEQYF. DNA for the CDR3: TGTGCCAGCAGTCCCGCCAGGGCGGGAGCAGGCGAGCAGTACTTC.